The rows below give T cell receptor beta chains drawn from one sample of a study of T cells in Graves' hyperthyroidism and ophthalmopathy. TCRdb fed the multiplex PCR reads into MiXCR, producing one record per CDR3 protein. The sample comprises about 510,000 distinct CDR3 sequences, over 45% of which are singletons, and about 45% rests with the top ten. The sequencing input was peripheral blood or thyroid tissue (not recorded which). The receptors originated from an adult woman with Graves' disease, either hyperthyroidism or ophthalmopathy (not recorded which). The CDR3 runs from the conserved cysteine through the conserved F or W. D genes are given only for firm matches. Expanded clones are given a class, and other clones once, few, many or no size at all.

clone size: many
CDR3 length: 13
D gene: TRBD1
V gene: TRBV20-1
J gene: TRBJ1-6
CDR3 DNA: TGCAGTGCTAGAGGGGACAGGGGTTCACCCCTCCACTTT
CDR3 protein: CSARGDRGSPLHF

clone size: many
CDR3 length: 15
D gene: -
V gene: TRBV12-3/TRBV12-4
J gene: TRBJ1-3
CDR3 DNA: TGTGCCAGCAGTTTAGCGTCGTCGGGTGGAAACACCATATATTTT
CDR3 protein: CASSLASSGGNTIYF

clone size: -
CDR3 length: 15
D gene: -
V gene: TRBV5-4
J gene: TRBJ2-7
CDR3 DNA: TGTGCCAGCAGCTACGGACCTGAGGGTAGTTACGAGCAGTACTTC
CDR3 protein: CASSYGPEGSYEQYF

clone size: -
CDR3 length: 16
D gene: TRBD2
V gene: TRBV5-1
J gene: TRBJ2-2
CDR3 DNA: TGCGCCAGCAGCCCAAGCTTAGCGGGAGGCAGCGGGGAGCTGTTTTTT
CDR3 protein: CASSPSLAGGSGELFF

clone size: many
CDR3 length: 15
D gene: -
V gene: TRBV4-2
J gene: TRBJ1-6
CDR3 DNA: TGTGCCAGCAGCCAAGCGACGGGGTTATATTCACCCCTCCACTTT
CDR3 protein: CASSQATGLYSPLHF

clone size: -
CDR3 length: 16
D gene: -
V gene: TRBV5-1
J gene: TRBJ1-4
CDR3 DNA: TGCGCCAGCAGCTTGGCCGAGCCACACCGGGATGAAAAACTGTTTTTT
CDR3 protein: CASSLAEPHRDEKLFF

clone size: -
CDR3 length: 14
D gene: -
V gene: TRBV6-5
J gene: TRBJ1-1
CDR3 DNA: TGTGCCAGCAGTGCAGAACAGTGCATCACTGAAGCTTTCTTT
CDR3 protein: CASSAEQCITEAFF

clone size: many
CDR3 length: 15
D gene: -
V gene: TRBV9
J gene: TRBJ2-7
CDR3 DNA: TGTGCCAGCAGCGTAGATCCGGCAGGGTCCTACGAGCAGTACTTC
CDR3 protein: CASSVDPAGSYEQYF

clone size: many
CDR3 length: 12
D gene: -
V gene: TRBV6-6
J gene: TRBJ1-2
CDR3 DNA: TGTGCCAGCAGTTCCAAGGGAGTCGGCTACACCTTC
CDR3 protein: CASSSKGVGYTF

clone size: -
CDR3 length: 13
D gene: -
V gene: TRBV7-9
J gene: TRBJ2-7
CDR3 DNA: TGTGCCAGCAGCTTACCTAGCCGGTACGAGCAGTACTTC
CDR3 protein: CASSLPSRYEQYF

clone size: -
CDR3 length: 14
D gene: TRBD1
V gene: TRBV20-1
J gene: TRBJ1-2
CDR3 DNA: TGCAGTGCTACCCGGGACAGGGGGACCTATGGCTACACCTTC
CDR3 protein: CSATRDRGTYGYTF

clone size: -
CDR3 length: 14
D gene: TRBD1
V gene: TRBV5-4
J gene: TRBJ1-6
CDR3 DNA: TGTGCCAGCAGCCCAGGGGGGGCTGGGTCACCCCTCCACTTT
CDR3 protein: CASSPGGAGSPLHF

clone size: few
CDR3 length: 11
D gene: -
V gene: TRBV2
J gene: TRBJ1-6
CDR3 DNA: TGTGCCAGCAGGACGGGAGAGCCCCTCCACTTT
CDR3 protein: CASRTGEPLHF

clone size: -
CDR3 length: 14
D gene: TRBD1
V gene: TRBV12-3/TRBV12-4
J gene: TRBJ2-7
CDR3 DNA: TGTGCCAGCAGTGTGTGGGACAGGAACTACGAGCAGTACTTC
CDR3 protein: CASSVWDRNYEQYF

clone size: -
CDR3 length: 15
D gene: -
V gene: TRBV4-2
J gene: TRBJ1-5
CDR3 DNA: TGTGCCAGCAGCCAAGAGGACAGCCCGGTGGGGCCCCAGCATTTT
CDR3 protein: CASSQEDSPVGPQHF

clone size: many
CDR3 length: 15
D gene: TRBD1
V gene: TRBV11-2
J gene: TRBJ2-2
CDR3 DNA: TGTGCCAGCAGCTCCCCGGGACAGGCGATCGGGGAGCTGTTTTTT
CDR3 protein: CASSSPGQAIGELFF